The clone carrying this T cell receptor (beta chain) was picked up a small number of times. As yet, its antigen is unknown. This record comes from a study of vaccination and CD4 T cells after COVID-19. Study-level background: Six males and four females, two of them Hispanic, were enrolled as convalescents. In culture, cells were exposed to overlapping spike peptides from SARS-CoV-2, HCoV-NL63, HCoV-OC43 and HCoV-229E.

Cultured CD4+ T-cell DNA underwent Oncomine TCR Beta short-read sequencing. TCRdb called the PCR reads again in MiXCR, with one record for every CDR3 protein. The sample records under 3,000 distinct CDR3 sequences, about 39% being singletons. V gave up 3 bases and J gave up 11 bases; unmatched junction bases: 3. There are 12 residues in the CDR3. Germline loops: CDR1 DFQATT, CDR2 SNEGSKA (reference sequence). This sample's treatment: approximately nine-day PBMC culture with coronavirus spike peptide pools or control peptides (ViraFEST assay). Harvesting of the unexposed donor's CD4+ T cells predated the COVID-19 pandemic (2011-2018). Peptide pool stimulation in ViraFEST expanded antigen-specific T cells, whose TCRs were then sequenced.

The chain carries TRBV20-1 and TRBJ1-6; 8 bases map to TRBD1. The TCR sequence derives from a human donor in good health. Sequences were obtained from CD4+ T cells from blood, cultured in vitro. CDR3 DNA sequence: TGCAGTGCTAGGGACAGGGCTCCACCCCTCCACTTT. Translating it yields CSARDRAPPLHF.